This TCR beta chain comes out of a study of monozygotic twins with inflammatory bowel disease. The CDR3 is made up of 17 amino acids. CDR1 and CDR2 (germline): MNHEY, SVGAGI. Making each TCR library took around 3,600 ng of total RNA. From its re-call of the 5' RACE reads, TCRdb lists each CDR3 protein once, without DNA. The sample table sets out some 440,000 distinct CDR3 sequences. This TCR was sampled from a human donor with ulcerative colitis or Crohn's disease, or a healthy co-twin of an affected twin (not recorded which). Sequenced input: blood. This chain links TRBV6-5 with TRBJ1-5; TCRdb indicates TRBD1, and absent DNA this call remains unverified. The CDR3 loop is CASSYTIQRGGNQPQHF.